A single sample is the source of the 5 T cell receptor beta chains below, sequenced in a study of vaccination and CD4 T cells after COVID-19. These TCRs' antigens remain unknown. Cultured CD4+ T-cell DNA underwent Oncomine TCR Beta short-read sequencing. CD4+ T cells were cultured, and genomic DNA was extracted from them. TCRdb reanalysed the PCR reads using MiXCR and keeps one entry per CDR3 protein. The sample contains about 10,000 distinct CDR3 sequences, around 32% of which appear only once. The treatment is: 10-day PBMC culture with coronavirus spike peptide pools or control peptides (ViraFEST assay). These CD4+ T cells came from an unexposed donor, sampled before the COVID-19 pandemic (2011-2018). Sequencing used CD4+ T cells from blood, cultured in vitro. Receptor source: a human donor in good health.

V usage is TRBV7-2 and J usage is TRBJ1-2; TRBD1 might be the D (6 bases). The CDR3 has 14 amino acids. The V and J ends lost 1 base and 7 bases respectively, with 13 bases between them. Per germline, CDR1 SGHTA and CDR2 FQGNSA. CDR3 protein: CASSLGRGRGGYTF. In DNA form, the CDR3 reads TGTGCCAGCAGCTTAGGGAGGGGGAGAGGTGGCTACACCTTC.

This chain uses TRBV6-5 with TRBJ2-7; D ambiguous. Germline-derived CDR1 and CDR2 are MNHEY and SVGAGI. V lost 0 bases, J lost 0 bases, and 9 bases lay in between. The CDR3 extends over 15 amino acids. The CDR3 DNA reads TGTGCCAGCAGTTACTCGATCTCCCCCTCCTACGAGCAGTACTTC. This encodes CASSYSISPSYEQYF.

The rearrangement links TRBV20-1 to TRBJ2-5, with TRBD2 identical over 9 bases. Germline values: CDR1 DFQATT, CDR2 SNEGSKA (reference sequence). J gave up 0 bases and V 1 base, and 9 bases lay outside the gene matches. CDR3 size: 17 residues. The CDR3 region has the DNA TGCAGTGCTAGAGCGTCGGCCAGCGGGAGGCACCAAGAGACCCAGTACTTC. Protein product: CSARASASGRHQETQYF.

The CDR3: CASSRTGNLAGELFF. The DNA for the CDR3 is TGTGCCAGCAGTCGTACAGGGAATCTAGCCGGGGAGCTGTTTTTT. The chain joins TRBV28 to TRBJ2-2, with TRBD1 as a possible D gene (6 bases). Germline V gene data show CDR1 as MDHEN and CDR2 as SYDVKM. CDR3 length: 15 amino acids. The V end was cut by 5 bases, the J end by 6 bases, with 16 bases between.

The chain is built from TRBV14 and TRBJ2-2; TRBD1 is a possible D gene (6 bases). CDR1 is SGHDN and CDR2 is FVKESK in the germline V gene. V was cut by 2 bases and J by 4 bases, with 11 bases left in between. The CDR3 covers 15 residues. This chain's CDR3 is CASSQRQGSTGELFF. CDR3 nucleotide sequence: TGTGCCAGCAGCCAACGTCAGGGGAGCACCGGGGAGCTGTTTTTT.